What follows are 4 T cell receptor beta chains derived from one specimen sequenced in a study of vaccination and CD4 T cells after COVID-19. These receptors lack a known antigen. The Oncomine TCR Beta short-read assay sequenced DNA from cultured CD4+ T cells. TCRdb processed the PCR reads anew with MiXCR; each CDR3 protein has one entry. The repertoire has about 25,000 distinct CDR3 sequences, approximately 50% of them found once; the top ten carry about 3%. Stated treatment: approximately 11-day PBMC culture with coronavirus spike peptide pools or control peptides (ViraFEST assay). Sequencing input: CD4+ T cells from blood, cultured in vitro. Source of these receptors: a human donor who had recovered from COVID-19.

The rearrangement joins TRBV4-1 to TRBJ2-3; 13 positions agree with TRBD2. This CDR3 has 16 residues. Losses at the gene ends were 1 base for V and 3 bases for J; bases not matched to a gene: 1. The V gene's germline CDR1 is MGHRA and CDR2 YSYEKL. CDR3 nucleotide sequence: TGCGCCAGCAGCCAAGGGACTAGCGGGAGAACAGATACGCAGTATTTT. Its translation: CASSQGTSGRTDTQYF.

This clonotype was recorded a few times. This sequence joins TRBV6-5 and TRBJ1-5, with a weak D call TRBD1 (5 bases). V lost 3 bases to trimming and J lost 2 bases, with 17 bases between them. The CDR3 contains 17 residues. Germline CDR1 MNHEY, CDR2 SVGAGI. CDR3 loop: CASSYGAGAGGNQPQHF. CDR3 in DNA: TGTGCCAGCAGTTATGGGGCGGGAGCCGGAGGCAATCAGCCCCAGCATTTT.

This chain links TRBV30 with TRBJ1-1; no firm D call. CDR3 length: 13 amino acids. CDR1 and CDR2 from the germline V gene are GTSNPN and SVGIG (reference sequence). V dropped 4 bases and J dropped 0 bases, with 9 bases sitting between them. CDR3 DNA: TGTGCCTGGACCAGCAACATGAACACTGAAGCTTTCTTT. It translates to CAWTSNMNTEAFF. The full variable domain, in which reference TRBV30 and TRBJ1-1 provide the parts outside the CDR3, is SQTIHQWPATLVQPVGSPLSLECTVEGTSNPNLYWYRQAAGRGLQLLFYSVGIGQISSEVPQNLSASRPQDRQFILSSKKLLLSDSGFYLCAWTSNMNTEAFFGQGTRLTVV.

This chain connects TRBV7-8 to TRBJ1-1, with unresolved D. The germline gives CDR1 SGHVS, CDR2 FQNEAQ. V was shortened by 0 bases and J by 1 base, with 6 bases between the two germline ends. This CDR3 comprises 14 residues. This chain's CDR3 is CASSLASANTEAFF. DNA for the CDR3: TGTGCCAGCAGCTTAGCGTCGGCGAACACTGAAGCTTTCTTT.